This TCR beta chain was identified in a study of shared clonotypes between healthy human individuals. Broader study findings: Large sequencing depth failed to make sorted-subset sequencing complete, rarefaction showed.

This CDR3 spans 14 amino acids. Germline V CDR1 and CDR2: LNHDA, SQIVND (reference sequence). J was trimmed by 3 bases and V by 7 bases; bases with no gene match: 6. Profiling relied on immunoSEQ multiplex PCR, and the TCRdb table lists in-frame clones only, not all of them. Here the sample spans 2 million to 2.5 million clones, over 85% being singletons. On this clone itself: The antigen is not known.

This chain uses TRBV19 with TRBJ2-7; TRBD1 agrees at 10 bases. This clonotype was obtained from a man aged 18 to 30 in good health. Some clones in this sample may be carry-over from other donors' samples. Source material: naive CD4+ T cells from PBMCs. Subset indicated: CD45RA+ positively selected. The CDR3 loop reads CASKPGQGIYEQYF. CDR3 coding DNA: TGTGCCAGTAAGCCGGGACAGGGGATCTACGAGCAGTACTTC.